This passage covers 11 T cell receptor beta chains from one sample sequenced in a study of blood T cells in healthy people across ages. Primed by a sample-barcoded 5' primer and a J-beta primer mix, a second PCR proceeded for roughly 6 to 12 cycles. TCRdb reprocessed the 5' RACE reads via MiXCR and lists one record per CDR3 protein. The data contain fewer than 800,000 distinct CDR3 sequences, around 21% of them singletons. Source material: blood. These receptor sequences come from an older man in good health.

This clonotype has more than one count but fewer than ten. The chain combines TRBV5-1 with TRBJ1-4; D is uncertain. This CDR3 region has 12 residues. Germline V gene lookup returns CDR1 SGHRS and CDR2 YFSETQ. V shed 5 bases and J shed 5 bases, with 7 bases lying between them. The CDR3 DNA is TGCGCCAGCAGTTCCGGGAATGAAAAACTGTTTTTT. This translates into CASSSGNEKLFF.

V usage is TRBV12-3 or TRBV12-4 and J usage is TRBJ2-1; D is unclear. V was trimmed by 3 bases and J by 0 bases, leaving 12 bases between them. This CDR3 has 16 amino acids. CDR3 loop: CASSFIPVSSYNEQFF. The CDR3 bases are TGTGCCAGCAGTTTTATTCCGGTGAGCTCCTACAATGAGCAGTTCTTC.

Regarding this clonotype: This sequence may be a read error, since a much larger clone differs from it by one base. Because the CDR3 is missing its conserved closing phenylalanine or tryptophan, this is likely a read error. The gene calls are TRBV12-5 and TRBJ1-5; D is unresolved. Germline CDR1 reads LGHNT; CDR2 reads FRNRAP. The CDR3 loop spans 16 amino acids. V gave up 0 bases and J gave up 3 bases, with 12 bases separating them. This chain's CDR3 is CASGLVTGRDNQPQHS. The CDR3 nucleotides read TGTGCTAGTGGTTTGGTAACGGGGAGGGACAATCAGCCCCAGCATTCT.

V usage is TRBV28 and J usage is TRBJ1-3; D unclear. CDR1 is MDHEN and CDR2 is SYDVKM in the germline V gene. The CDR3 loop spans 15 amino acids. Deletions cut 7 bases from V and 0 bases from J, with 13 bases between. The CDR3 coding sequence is TGTGCCAGCATCCGTCAGTTTGTCTCTGGAAACACCATATATTTT. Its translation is CASIRQFVSGNTIYF.

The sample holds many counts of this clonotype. CDR3 loop: CAISEAPGGYTF. The CDR3 DNA reads TGTGCCATCAGTGAGGCGCCGGGGGGCTACACCTTC. The rearrangement uses TRBV10-3 and TRBJ1-2; D is unclear. Deletions cut 2 bases from V and 8 bases from J, with 9 bases between. Germline V CDR1 and CDR2: ENHRY, SYGVKD. The CDR3 sequence is 12 residues long.

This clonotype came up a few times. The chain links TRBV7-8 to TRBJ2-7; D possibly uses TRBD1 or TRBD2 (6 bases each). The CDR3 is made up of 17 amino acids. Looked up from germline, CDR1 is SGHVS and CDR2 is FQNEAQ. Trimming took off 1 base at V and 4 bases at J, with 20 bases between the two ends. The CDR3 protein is CASSLGGGGIIGYEQYF. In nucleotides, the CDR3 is TGTGCCAGCAGCTTAGGAGGGGGAGGCATCATTGGGTACGAGCAGTACTTC.

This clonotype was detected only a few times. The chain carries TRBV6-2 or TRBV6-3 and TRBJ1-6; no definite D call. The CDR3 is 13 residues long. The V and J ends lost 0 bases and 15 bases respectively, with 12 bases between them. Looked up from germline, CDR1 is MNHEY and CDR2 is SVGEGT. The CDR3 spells CASSYSPHLDLHF. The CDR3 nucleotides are TGTGCCAGCAGTTACTCGCCCCATCTGGACCTCCACTTT.

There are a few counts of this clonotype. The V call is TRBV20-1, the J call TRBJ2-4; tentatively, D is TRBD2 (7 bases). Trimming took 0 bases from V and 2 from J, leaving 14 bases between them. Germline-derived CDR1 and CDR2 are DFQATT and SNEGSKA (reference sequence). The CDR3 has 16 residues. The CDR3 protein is CSARDPRGDTKNIQYF. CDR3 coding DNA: TGCAGTGCTAGAGACCCCCGGGGGGACACCAAAAACATTCAGTACTTC.

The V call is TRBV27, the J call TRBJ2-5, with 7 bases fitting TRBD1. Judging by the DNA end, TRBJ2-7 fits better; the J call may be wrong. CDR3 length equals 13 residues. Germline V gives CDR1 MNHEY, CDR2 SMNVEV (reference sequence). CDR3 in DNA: TGTGCCAGCAGTTTAAGGGGGCGGTACGAGCAGTACTTC. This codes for CASSLRGRYEQYF.

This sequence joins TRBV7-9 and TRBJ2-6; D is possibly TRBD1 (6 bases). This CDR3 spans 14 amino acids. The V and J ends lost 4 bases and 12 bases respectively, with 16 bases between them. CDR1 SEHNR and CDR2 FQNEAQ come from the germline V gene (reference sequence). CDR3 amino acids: CASSSPGHLSVLTF. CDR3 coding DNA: TGTGCCAGCAGCTCACCGGGACATCTAAGCGTCCTGACTTTC.

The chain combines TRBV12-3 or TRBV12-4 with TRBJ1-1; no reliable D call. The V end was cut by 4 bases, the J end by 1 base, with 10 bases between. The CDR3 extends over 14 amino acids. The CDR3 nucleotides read TGTGCCAGCAGTTATCAAGGCTCGAACACTGAAGCTTTCTTT. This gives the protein CASSYQGSNTEAFF.